This T cell receptor beta chain is from a study of PD-1 blockade in mismatch repair-deficient tumors. Study observations and caveats: Rapid post-treatment expansion, then contraction, generally preceding radiologic response, marked tumor-resident clones.

This clone is classed as medium-sized. Its target is unknown. Method: immunoSEQ multiplex PCR; TCRdb's copy keeps in-frame clones and lacks some. The sample carries tens of thousands of clones, 70% to 90% recorded once. Between the trimmed V and J ends, which lost 2 bases and 6 bases, there was a span of 22 bases. The germline V gene has CDR1 SEHNR and CDR2 FQNEAQ (reference sequence). The CDR3 is made up of 18 amino acids. This sequence was found in an adult with mismatch repair-deficient cancer. The sequencing used peripheral blood, collected 52 weeks after starting pembrolizumab. The chain joins TRBV7-9 to TRBJ1-4, with D perhaps TRBD1 (5 bases). DNA of the CDR3: TGTGCCAGCAGCTTAAGGGGCACCGACCCGGGGTTATATGAAAAACTGTTTTTT. This encodes CASSLRGTDPGLYEKLFF. Looking up the rest from reference TRBV7-9 and TRBJ1-4 gives the full variable domain: DTGVSQNPRHKITKRGQNVTFRCDPISEHNRLYWYRQTLGQGPEFLTYFQNEAQLEKSRLLSDRFSAERPKGSFSTLEIQRTEQGDSAMYLCASSLRGTDPGLYEKLFFGSGTQLSVL.